The clone carrying this T cell receptor (beta chain) was recorded a few times. The CDR3 loop spans 16 amino acids. Trimming took 2 bases from V and 5 from J; bases not matched to a gene: 6. CDR1 and CDR2 from the germline V gene are ENHRY and SYGVKD. Expressed TCRB transcripts were sequenced, since all the RNA that had been isolated was reverse transcribed. Sequencing used immunoSEQ multiplex PCR; TCRdb keeps in-frame clones, though not all of them. The table records some 270,000 clones, approximately 8% of them present only once. This sample is drawn from a study of beta chain features in type 1 diabetes.

Sequencing was carried out using central memory CD4+ T cells from blood. The clonotype originates from a woman younger than 30 in good health. V gene TRBV10-3 combines with J gene TRBJ2-1; 10 nucleotides agree with TRBD1. The CDR3 spells CAISEPGQGGHNEQFF. In DNA form, the CDR3 reads TGTGCCATCAGTGAGCCCGGACAGGGGGGACACAATGAGCAGTTCTTC.